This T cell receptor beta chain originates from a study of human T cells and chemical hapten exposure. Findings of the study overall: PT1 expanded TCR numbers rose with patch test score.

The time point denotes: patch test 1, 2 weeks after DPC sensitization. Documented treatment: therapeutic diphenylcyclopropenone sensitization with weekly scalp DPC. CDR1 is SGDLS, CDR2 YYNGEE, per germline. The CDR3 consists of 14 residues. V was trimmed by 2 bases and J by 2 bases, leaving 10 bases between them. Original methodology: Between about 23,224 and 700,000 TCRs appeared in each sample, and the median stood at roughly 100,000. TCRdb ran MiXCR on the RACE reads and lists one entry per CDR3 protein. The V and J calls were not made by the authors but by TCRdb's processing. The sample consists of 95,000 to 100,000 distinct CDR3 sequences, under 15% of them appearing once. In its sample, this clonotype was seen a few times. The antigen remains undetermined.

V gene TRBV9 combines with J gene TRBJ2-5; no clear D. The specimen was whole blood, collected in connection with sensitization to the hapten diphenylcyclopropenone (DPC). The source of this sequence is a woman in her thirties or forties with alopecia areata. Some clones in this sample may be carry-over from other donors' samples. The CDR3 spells CASSVNTLQETQYF. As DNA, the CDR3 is TGTGCCAGCAGCGTCAACACACTACAAGAGACCCAGTACTTC. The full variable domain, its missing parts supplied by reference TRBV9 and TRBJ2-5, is DSGVTQTPKHLITATGQRVTLRCSPRSGDLSVYWYQQSLDQGLQFLIQYYNGEERAKGNILERFSAQQFPDLHSELNLSSLELGDSALYFCASSVNTLQETQYFGPGTRLLVL.